One sample yielded the 32 T cell receptor beta chains listed below, sequenced in a study of CD8+ T cells in alopecia areata. Treatment: oral pan-JAK inhibitor, 5-10 mg twice daily. RNA extraction was followed by reverse transcription into cDNA, which acted as the sequencing template. The protocol was immunoSEQ multiplex PCR, while the TCRdb copy is restricted to in-frame clones and leaves out a portion. The repertoire has more than 100,000 clones, 53% of them found once; the top ten carry roughly 0.5%. Sequences were derived from CD4+ T cells sorted from blood, sampled at week 4, from a patient treated with tofacitinib. These receptor sequences come from a human donor with alopecia areata.

Here the CDR3 reads CAWSGASGANVLTF. The CDR3 DNA sequence: TGTGCCTGGAGTGGGGCCTCTGGGGCCAACGTCCTGACTTTC. The chain couples TRBV30 to TRBJ2-6, with D uncertain. The CDR3 loop spans 14 amino acids. V lost 1 base to trimming and J lost 0 bases, with 4 bases between them. Germline CDR1 GTSNPN, CDR2 SVGIG (reference sequence).

The chain joins TRBV15 to TRBJ2-3, with TRBD2 matching over 13 bases. V trimming: 2 bases; J trimming: 3 bases; junction bases outside the gene matches: 2. The CDR3 spans 16 residues. Germline V gives CDR1 LNHNV, CDR2 YYDKDF (reference sequence). This chain's CDR3 is CATSRRGLAGTDTQYF. CDR3 sequence (DNA): TGTGCCACCAGCAGACGGGGACTAGCGGGGACAGATACGCAGTATTTT.

Concerning this clone: The same CDR3 is also encoded by other DNA sequences in this sample. V gene TRBV9 combines with J gene TRBJ2-3; D remains unclear. This CDR3 has 14 amino acids. CDR1 is SGDLS, CDR2 YYNGEE, per germline. Trimming pared 0 bases from V and 1 base from J, leaving 6 bases between. CDR3 nucleotide sequence: TGTGCCAGCAGCGTAGCCCCAGGCACAGATACGCAGTATTTT. Amino acid sequence: CASSVAPGTDTQYF.

The chain employs TRBV5-1 and TRBJ2-2, with 7 bases that match TRBD1. The CDR3 contains 19 residues. The germline V gene encodes CDR1 SGHRS and CDR2 YFSETQ. With V trimmed by 2 bases and J by 6 bases, 19 bases remained unmatched. The CDR3 spells CASSFRDSTWTRSAGELFF. The DNA for the CDR3 is TGCGCCAGCAGCTTTCGGGACAGCACTTGGACTCGCAGCGCCGGGGAGCTGTTTTTT.

Details on this clone: Other DNA sequences in the sample encode the same CDR3. The chain links TRBV30 to TRBJ2-7; TRBD2 aligns across 7 bases. This CDR3 is 14 amino acids long. The germline V gene encodes CDR1 GTSNPN and CDR2 SVGIG (reference sequence). After removal of 3 bases from V and 0 bases from J, the junction contained 5 bases not matched to a gene. CDR3 bases: TGTGCCTGGAGCGGTGGCGGGAGCTCCTACGAGCAGTACTTC. Protein product: CAWSGGGSSYEQYF.

The chain recombines TRBV30 with TRBJ1-5; D gene ambiguous. V was cut by 3 bases and J by 6 bases, with 3 bases left in between. Germline V gene data show CDR1 as GTSNPN and CDR2 as SVGIG (reference sequence). CDR3 length equals 10 residues. The CDR3 spells CAWRRQPQHF. The CDR3 DNA sequence: TGTGCCTGGAGACGTCAGCCCCAGCATTTT.

The gene calls are TRBV7-9 and TRBJ1-6; no reliable D call. This CDR3 has 14 residues. Germline V lookup: CDR1 SEHNR, CDR2 FQNEAQ (reference sequence). Trimming cost V 1 base and J 10 bases, with 11 bases left between them. In DNA, the CDR3 is TGTGCCAGCAGCTTAGAAGGAGGGAACTCACCCCTCCACTTT. Amino acid sequence: CASSLEGGNSPLHF.

In its sample, this clone was seen a few times. The chain carries TRBV7-3 and TRBJ2-2; no clear D. The ends were cut back, 4 bases at V and 4 bases at J, with 7 bases in the middle. Germline lookup yields CDR1 SGHTA and CDR2 FQGTGA. The CDR3 consists of 13 residues. The CDR3 sequence is CASSSFTTGELFF. The CDR3 DNA reads as TGTGCCAGCAGCTCGTTTACCACCGGGGAGCTGTTTTTT.

V is TRBV19 and J is TRBJ2-1; D gene ambiguous. V lost 6 bases, J lost 10 bases, and 16 bases lay in between. The germline CDR1 and CDR2 sequences are LNHDA and SQIVND (reference sequence). The CDR3 length is 13 residues. This chain's CDR3 is CASRTTSPPEQFF. In DNA form, the CDR3 reads TGTGCCAGTAGAACGACATCACCACCAGAGCAGTTCTTC.

The chain is built from TRBV5-1 and TRBJ2-6; D is undetermined. Germline lookup yields CDR1 SGHRS and CDR2 YFSETQ. V was trimmed by 2 bases and J by 9 bases, leaving 12 bases between them. The CDR3 totals 14 residues. The CDR3 is CASSLSQFNNVLTF. In nucleotides, the CDR3 is TGCGCCAGCAGCTTAAGTCAGTTTAACAACGTCCTGACTTTC.

This clone was counted between two and nine times. The chain recombines TRBV29-1 with TRBJ2-7; TRBD2 aligns across 14 bases. Germline trimming cut 5 bases from V and 3 bases from J; bases unmatched to any gene: 9. The CDR3 runs 16 residues. CDR1 and CDR2 (germline): SQVTM, ANQGSEA. CDR3 sequence reads: CSVYEAGTSGSYEQYF. For the CDR3, the DNA is TGCAGCGTTTACGAGGCCGGGACTAGCGGGAGCTACGAGCAGTACTTC.

In its sample, this clone was seen once. V usage is TRBV6-1 and J usage is TRBJ2-2, with TRBD1 matching 8 bases. This CDR3 has 18 amino acids. J lost 4 bases, V lost 0 bases, and 10 bases had no gene match. Germline V lookup: CDR1 MNHNS, CDR2 SASEGT. This chain's CDR3 is CASSEALLGQAVTGELFF. The DNA of the CDR3 is TGTGCCAGCAGTGAAGCTCTACTGGGACAGGCCGTCACCGGGGAGCTGTTTTTT.

The chain combines TRBV5-4 with TRBJ2-1; TRBD2 agrees at 10 bases. CDR3 length equals 16 residues. The germline V gene has CDR1 SGHNT and CDR2 YYREEE (reference sequence). Trimming at V came to 2 bases and at J to 4 bases, leaving 6 bases not matched to a gene. For the CDR3, the DNA is TGTGCCAGCAGCTTTACCTTAGCGGGAGGATACAATGAGCAGTTCTTC. This codes for CASSFTLAGGYNEQFF.

The chain's CDR3 is CAWRGANSNEKLFF. Here the CDR3 DNA reads TGTGCCTGGCGAGGGGCGAATTCTAATGAAAAACTGTTTTTT. This chain connects TRBV30 to TRBJ1-4; perhaps TRBD1 as D (5 bases). The CDR3 is 14 residues long. Looked up from germline, CDR1 is GTSNPN and CDR2 is SVGIG (reference sequence). V was clipped by 5 bases and J by 3 bases, with 13 bases between them.

Concerning this clone itself: The sample holds other DNA sequences that translate to the same CDR3. The chain couples TRBV30 to TRBJ1-2, with D unresolved. The length of the CDR3 is 13 residues. The V and J ends lost 0 bases and 2 bases respectively, with 7 bases between them. Germline assignment: CDR1 GTSNPN and CDR2 SVGIG (reference sequence). CDR3 protein: CAWSVGVNYGYTF. DNA of the CDR3: TGTGCCTGGAGTGTCGGGGTGAACTATGGCTACACCTTC.

The CDR3 here is CAWSPRMNTEAFF. CDR3 coding DNA: TGTGCCTGGAGTCCACGGATGAACACTGAAGCTTTCTTT. The V and J genes are TRBV30 and TRBJ1-1; D gene uncertain. Germline assignment: CDR1 GTSNPN and CDR2 SVGIG (reference sequence). The germline V and J ends were trimmed by 2 bases and 0 bases, with 7 bases remaining between them. CDR3 length: 13 residues. Combining the CDR3 with reference TRBV30 and TRBJ1-1 gives the whole variable domain SQTIHQWPATLVQPVGSPLSLECTVEGTSNPNLYWYRQAAGRGLQLLFYSVGIGQISSEVPQNLSASRPQDRQFILSSKKLLLSDSGFYLCAWSPRMNTEAFFGQGTRLTVV.

The chain links TRBV5-1 to TRBJ2-6; D not resolved. This CDR3 has 14 residues. CDR1 and CDR2 from the germline V gene are SGHRS and YFSETQ. V gave up 5 bases and J gave up 0 bases, with 6 bases separating them. This CDR3 reads CASRDTSGANVLTF. As DNA, the CDR3 is TGCGCCAGCAGAGACACCTCTGGGGCCAACGTCCTGACTTTC. Full variable domain (rest looked up from reference TRBV5-1 and TRBJ2-6): KAGVTQTPRYLIKTRGQQVTLSCSPISGHRSVSWYQQTPGQGLQFLFEYFSETQRNKGNFPGRFSGRQFSNSRSEMNVSTLELGDSALYLCASRDTSGANVLTFGAGSRLTVL.

This chain uses TRBV30 with TRBJ2-7; D remains unclear. The CDR3 runs to 14 residues. Trimming removed 0 bases from V and 3 bases from J, with 12 bases in between. CDR1 is GTSNPN, CDR2 SVGIG, per germline (reference sequence). The CDR3 reads CAWSVSGVSYEQYF. CDR3 nucleotide sequence: TGTGCCTGGAGTGTGTCAGGAGTCAGCTACGAGCAGTACTTC.

V is TRBV30 and J is TRBJ2-4; D is unclear. This CDR3 comprises 12 residues. Germline CDR1 is GTSNPN and CDR2 is SVGIG (reference sequence). The CDR3 sequence: CSVSLAKNIQYF. CDR3 sequence (DNA): TGTTCGGTCTCCCTAGCCAAAAACATTCAGTACTTC.

The V call is TRBV29-1, the J call TRBJ2-7; TRBD2 is a possible D gene (5 bases). The CDR3 has 11 amino acids. V was shortened by 6 bases and J by 5 bases, with 11 bases between the two germline ends. Germline loops: CDR1 SQVTM, CDR2 ANQGSEA. In nucleotides, the CDR3 is TGCAGCGTCTCTAGCAGCCACGAGCAGTACTTC. This translates into CSVSSSHEQYF.

The V gene is TRBV30, the J gene TRBJ1-5; D is ambiguous. The CDR3 is 13 residues long. The ends were cut back, 0 bases at V and 0 bases at J, with 3 bases in the middle. The germline CDR1 and CDR2 sequences are GTSNPN and SVGIG (reference sequence). The CDR3 spells CAWSVHSNQPQHF. DNA of the CDR3: TGTGCCTGGAGTGTACATAGCAATCAGCCCCAGCATTTT.

This clone was counted a single time. The rearrangement links TRBV29-1 to TRBJ1-1; possibly TRBD1 for D (5 bases). Per germline, CDR1 SQVTM and CDR2 ANQGSEA. This CDR3 is 13 amino acids long. V was trimmed by 4 bases and J by 5 bases, leaving 14 bases between them. CDR3 nucleotide sequence: TGCAGCGTTGCTATGGGTGGGACGACTGAAGCTTTCTTT. The encoded protein is CSVAMGGTTEAFF.

The V and J genes are TRBV5-1 and TRBJ2-5; the D gene is possibly TRBD1 (5 bases). Deletions cut 4 bases from V and 4 bases from J, with 5 bases between. The CDR3 length is 11 residues. Germline assignment: CDR1 SGHRS and CDR2 YFSETQ. The CDR3 nucleotides are TGCGCCAGCAGCGGGGCAGAGACCCAGTACTTC. Residues: CASSGAETQYF.

This clone was counted only a few times. This rearrangement joins TRBV6-1 to TRBJ1-5, with unresolved D. Germline V gene lookup returns CDR1 MNHNS and CDR2 SASEGT. V was trimmed by 7 bases and J by 0 bases, leaving 10 bases between them. The CDR3 runs to 14 residues. The chain's CDR3 is CASIDGYSNQPQHF. The CDR3 nucleotides read TGTGCCAGCATCGACGGTTATAGCAATCAGCCCCAGCATTTT.

V gene TRBV29-1 combines with J gene TRBJ2-1, with D possibly matching TRBD2 (5 bases). The CDR3 contains 13 residues. Germline CDR1 and CDR2: SQVTM and ANQGSEA. The V and J ends lost 3 bases and 8 bases respectively, with 14 bases between them. CDR3 DNA: TGCAGCGTTGATTTTCCGGGGAGCTATGAGCAGTTCTTC. This codes for CSVDFPGSYEQFF.

Here the CDR3 DNA reads TGTGCCCTTCGACAGGGGAGGGCAGATACGCAGTATTTT. As protein: CALRQGRADTQYF. This rearrangement joins TRBV30 to TRBJ2-3; a possible D gene is TRBD1 (8 bases). V was trimmed by 8 bases and J by 4 bases, leaving 16 bases between them. This CDR3 comprises 13 residues. The germline gives CDR1 GTSNPN, CDR2 SVGIG (reference sequence).

The chain couples TRBV10-3 to TRBJ1-1, with D unresolved. This CDR3 region has 14 residues. Germline loops: CDR1 ENHRY, CDR2 SYGVKD. The V gene lost 4 bases and the J gene lost 0 bases, with 9 bases spanning the gap. CDR3 bases: TGTGCCATCAGTGGGCACAACCTGAACACTGAAGCTTTCTTT. It encodes CAISGHNLNTEAFF.

The chain joins TRBV29-1 to TRBJ1-2; D might be TRBD1 (5 bases). Trimming removed 4 bases at V and 7 bases at J, with 13 bases between. The CDR3 covers 12 residues. Germline assignment: CDR1 SQVTM and CDR2 ANQGSEA. CDR3 coding DNA: TGCAGCGTTGTACTTCCGGGGACTGGCTACACCTTC. It encodes CSVVLPGTGYTF.

At least ten counts were recorded for this clone. The chain joins TRBV5-1 to TRBJ2-2; D unclear. Looked up from germline, CDR1 is SGHRS and CDR2 is YFSETQ. V lost 0 bases and J lost 0, with 9 bases in between. The CDR3 contains 16 residues. The CDR3 sequence is CASSLASSSNTGELFF. The CDR3 DNA follows: TGCGCCAGCAGCTTGGCCTCTTCCTCGAACACCGGGGAGCTGTTTTTT.

The rearrangement links TRBV7-9 to TRBJ2-5; 7 positions match TRBD1. Germline assignment: CDR1 SEHNR and CDR2 FQNEAQ (reference sequence). This CDR3 comprises 13 residues. V was pared by 4 bases and J by 2 bases, with 1 base of the junction left unmatched. The CDR3 bases are TGTGCCAGCAGCTCCAGGGGGCAAGAGACCCAGTACTTC. Its translation is CASSSRGQETQYF.

This clone was seen more than once but under ten times. The chain joins TRBV29-1 to TRBJ2-1; TRBD2 matches 8 bases. After removal of 4 bases from V and 5 bases from J, the junction contained 7 bases not matched to a gene. Germline V CDR1 and CDR2: SQVTM, ANQGSEA. The CDR3 is 14 amino acids. The CDR3 loop reads CSVGQRELHNEQFF. CDR3 bases: TGCAGCGTTGGACAGCGGGAGTTACACAATGAGCAGTTCTTC.

This clone came up a few times. The V gene is TRBV10-2, the J gene TRBJ2-7; D unresolved. Germline-derived CDR1 and CDR2 are WSHSY and SAAADI. The CDR3 is made up of 14 amino acids. The ends were cut back, 7 bases at V and 1 base at J, with 14 bases in the middle. The CDR3 nucleotides are TGCGCCAGCACCCAAGTGGACGGGTCCTACGAGCAGTACTTC. Residues: CASTQVDGSYEQYF.